This TCR beta chain derives from a study of T cell repertoires in cytomegalovirus infection. Study-wide context: Public TCR beta signatures marked donors with CMV infection and the matching HLA.

General study results and limits: Individuals carrying CMV plus the relevant HLA were identified by cumulative frequency of public TCR beta families. Ex vivo, HLA-C-restricted CMV-specific TCR beta clonotypes prevailed over the rest of the response.

V dropped 6 bases and J dropped 8 bases, with 17 bases sitting between them. The CDR3 is 14 residues long. Germline V gene lookup returns CDR1 LNHDA and CDR2 SQIVND (reference sequence). Each CDR3 protein is one row after TCRdb ran MiXCR on the reads. Here the sample spans around 530,000 distinct CDR3 sequences, around 27% being singletons. Notes on this clonotype: Its antigen is unidentified.

The specimen sequenced was PBMCs. This receptor was identified in a human donor in good health (CMV status not recorded). Some clones in this sample may be carry-over from other donors' samples. The chain links TRBV19 to TRBJ2-1; D possibly matches TRBD1 or TRBD2 (5 bases each). CDR3 loop: CASRPGSRRDEQFF. The CDR3 DNA sequence: TGTGCCAGTAGGCCAGGGAGTAGGCGGGATGAGCAGTTCTTC. The entire variable domain, with the rest obtained from reference TRBV19 and TRBJ2-1, is as follows: DGGITQSPKYLFRKEGQNVTLSCEQNLNHDAMYWYRQDPGQGLRLIYYSQIVNDFQKGDIAEGYSVSREKKESFPLTVTSAQKNPTAFYLCASRPGSRRDEQFFGPGTRLTVL.